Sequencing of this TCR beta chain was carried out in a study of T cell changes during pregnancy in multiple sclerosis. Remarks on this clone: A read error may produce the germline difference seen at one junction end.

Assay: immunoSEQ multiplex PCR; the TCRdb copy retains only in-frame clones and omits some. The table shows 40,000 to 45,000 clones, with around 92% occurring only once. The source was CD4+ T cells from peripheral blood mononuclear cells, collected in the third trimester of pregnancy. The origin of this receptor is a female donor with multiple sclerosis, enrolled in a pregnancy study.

CDR3 sequence (DNA): TGTGCTAGCAGTCATAGCGGGAGGGGTGAGACCCAGTACTTC. Residues: CASSHSGRGETQYF. The chain carries TRBV7-7 and TRBJ2-5, with 11 nucleotides matching TRBD2. In germline, CDR1 is SSHAT, CDR2 FNYEAQ (reference sequence). The CDR3 loop spans 14 amino acids.